This T cell receptor beta chain was observed in a study of cytomegalovirus exposure and HLA in healthy donors. Study-level information: HLA-typed donors were the source of 90 million or so unique TCRs, which an early data release held.

The PCR contained 60 Vbeta and 13 Jbeta primers. The table came from immunoSEQ multiplex PCR; TCRdb's copy has only in-frame clones and leaves some out. This table has about 240,000 clones, about 80% appearing once. The V segment lost 5 bases and the J segment 7 bases; nucleotides outside the gene matches: 12. CDR3 length: 18 amino acids. From germline, CDR1 is MNHEY and CDR2 SMNVEV (reference sequence). This TCR came from a woman aged 60-70 years in good health and CMV-seropositive. Sequencing was done on a sample of PBMCs. The chain recombines TRBV27 with TRBJ2-1; 15 bases fit TRBD2. In nucleotides, the CDR3 is TGTGCCAGCAGTAGCCGCCGGGGGACTAGCGGGAGGACGAATGAGCAGTTCTTC. It translates to CASSSRRGTSGRTNEQFF.